This TCR beta chain was obtained from a study of blood T cell repertoires in COVID-19 (dated by TCRdb to 2018 to 2020). About the study as a whole: Samples covering the acute and convalescent phases of COVID-19 were provided by collaborators in the United States, Italy and Spain. The repertoires were released in a freely available public database meant as a resource for research on the immune response to SARS-CoV-2. Nearly every sample came with metadata listing a de-identified subject ID, COVID-19 status, age in years and sex. HLA class I and class II types, where available, came from metadata supplied by the sample provider rather than from assay-based typing. The prospective study material was composed of cDNA or gDNA derived from T cells, B-cell-depleted T cells, or PBMCs. The samples were drawn from two sources: the first 160 participants of the ongoing ImmuneRACE study, and over 1,000 subjects contributed by 6 global collaborators. Subjects who had been exposed to COVID-19, were actively infected with it, or had recovered from it provided the deeply sampled blood TCRbeta repertoires that made up the dataset.

As to this clone: Which antigen it targets is not known. No base quality information exists; no much larger clone differs at one position.

Paper-wide results and their limitations: The amount of clinical and demographic metadata varied by source and participant and was provided uncurated.

The V end loses 3 bases and the J end loses 9 bases, and a stretch of 14 bases separates them. The germline V gene (reference sequence) specifies MNHEY as CDR1 and SMNVEV as CDR2. The CDR3 covers 14 residues, taking in both the cysteine and the phenylalanine. CDR3 DNA only is kept here, 42 bases in frame from base 1. Participants in the prospective study were aged roughly 18 to 100 years, lived in under 30 United States geographic areas, and enrolled through a virtual design. In the prospective study, cohorts were assigned on the basis of participant-reported clinical history obtained from a screening survey and a study questionnaire. For ImmuneRACE Cohort 3, a participant was defined as recovered based on two consecutive negative NP/OP PCR tests, clearance by a healthcare professional, or resolution of symptoms. In the prospective study, mobile phlebotomists collected whole blood, serum and a nasopharyngeal or oropharyngeal swab from each participant. Additional blood draws and questionnaires over an approximately 2-month period could optionally be provided by prospective study participants. Before DNA extraction, blood samples from the prospective study were shipped at room temperature or frozen.

TCRbeta CDR3 regions were amplified from genomic DNA by means of the immunoSEQ Assay, a bias-controlled multiplex PCR. The paper's processing steps were these. The number of nucleated cells in each sample was estimated from the amplification of reference gene primers within the assay. Sequence reads were collapsed and filtered to measure the absolute abundance of every unique TCRbeta CDR3 rearrangement. Productive Simpson clonality was computed per sample as the square root of Simpson's diversity index over productive rearrangements. The immuneACCESS repertoire file appears here via TCRdb, limited to in-frame rearrangements. These files lack a portion of the clones; in checked studies, under half of the deficit traces to unresolved V genes, and the cause of the others is not known. Clone size and V and J calls were adopted from that table, with D and trimming inferred from the DNA. In this sample the table shows approximately 240,000 clones, about 93% of which occur a single time. The ten largest clones add up to approximately 2% of the sample.

The receptor chain draws on TRBV27 and TRBJ2-2; confidence is insufficient to name the D gene. The sequencing input was PBMCs or T cells enriched from blood (not recorded which). The TCR sequence derives from a woman in her late teens or twenties who had recovered from COVID-19. CDR3 protein: CASSFSPSSRELFF. The DNA reads as follows: TGTGCCAGCAGTTTTTCCCCGAGTAGCAGGGAGCTGTTTTTT.